Below, one T cell receptor (beta chain) is given with its context. This entry comes from a study of technical replicates of blood from several donors. Germline values: CDR1 SQVTM, CDR2 ANQGSEA. Trimming cost V 4 bases and J 2 bases, with 20 bases left between them. This CDR3 region has 16 residues. Generated by immunoSEQ multiplex PCR, the TCRdb table keeps only in-frame clones and is missing some. Among 9,000 to 15,000 clones listed, 90% to 95% were seen once. Sample: PBMCs. This chain connects TRBV29-1 to TRBJ1-2; unclear D gene. The clonotype was recovered from a human donor in good health. The CDR3 bases are TGCAGCGTTGCCACTAACCGGGAGTTAAGGAACTATGGCTACACCTTC. It is translated as CSVATNRELRNYGYTF.